Listed below are T cell receptor beta chains from one sample, sequenced in a study of blood T cell repertoires in COVID-19. This table comes from immunoSEQ multiplex PCR, and its TCRdb copy is limited to in-frame clones, with some not included. The profile covers 200,000 to 250,000 clones, with approximately 85% appearing a single time and about 2.5% taken by the ten largest. The sequencing sample was made of peripheral blood. Receptors were obtained from a woman between 70 and 85 years old with COVID-19, enrolled during active disease. Both conserved end residues are part of each CDR3. D genes are given only for firm matches. For some rows the clone size is stated as once, few or many, or as a class when expanded; others skip it.

D	J	size	V	DNA	CDR3
.	TRBJ1-1	.	TRBV9	TGTGCCAGCAGCGTAGACGTTGGAGTGTTGAACACTGAAGCTTTCTTT	CASSVDVGVLNTEAFF
TRBD2	TRBJ2-3	.	TRBV4-2	TGTGCCAGCAGCCAAAGACTAGCGGGAGGCACAGATACGCAGTATTTT	CASSQRLAGGTDTQYF
.	TRBJ2-7	.	TRBV11-2	TGTGCCAGCAGCCTCCTAGGGGCCTACGAGCAGTACTTC	CASSLLGAYEQYF
.	TRBJ2-7	few	TRBV19	TGTGCCAGTAGTATTTCGGGGTTCGCCGAGCAGTACTTC	CASSISGFAEQYF
.	TRBJ2-2	.	TRBV5-4	TGTGCCAGCAGCTTCGGTAGCGGGAACACCGGGGAGCTGTTTTTT	CASSFGSGNTGELFF
.	TRBJ2-6	.	TRBV7-3	TGTGCCAGCGGCACTGCGGGGTCCGGGGCCAACGTCCTGACTTTC	CASGTAGSGANVLTF
.	TRBJ1-3	.	TRBV6-1	TGTGCCAGCAGTGAATACCCTCCCCCTAGAAGCTCTGGAAACACCATATATTTT	CASSEYPPPRSSGNTIYF
TRBD2	TRBJ2-1	few	TRBV27	TGTGCCAGCAGTGTAGCGGGAAGAGCATACAATGAGCAGTTCTTC	CASSVAGRAYNEQFF
.	TRBJ2-1	.	TRBV27	TGTGCCAGCAGTTCTACGGGGTCCTACAATGAGCAGTTCTTC	CASSSTGSYNEQFF
.	TRBJ2-5	.	TRBV9	TGTGCCAGCAGCGTAGGGGCTTTCCATATCCAAGAGACCCAGTACTTC	CASSVGAFHIQETQYF
TRBD1	TRBJ1-6	.	TRBV6-1	TGTGCCAGCAGTGTCACCGGGAGACAGGGTAATTCACCCCTCCACTTT	CASSVTGRQGNSPLHF
.	TRBJ2-7	.	TRBV7-8	TGTGCCAGCAGCCAGGACAGAAGCTCCTACGAGCAGTACTTC	CASSQDRSSYEQYF
.	TRBJ1-4	.	TRBV2	TGTGCCAGCAACGGACAGCCCGGTGAAAAACTGTTTTTT	CASNGQPGEKLFF
TRBD1	TRBJ2-7	.	TRBV5-6	TGTGCCAGCAGCTTGCTGGTAGGTAGGGGGCCGAGCTCCTACGAGCAGTACTTC	CASSLLVGRGPSSYEQYF
.	TRBJ2-3	.	TRBV4-3	TGCGCCAGCAGCCAAGTCGGGGCGGGGCTTGGAGATACGCAGTATTTT	CASSQVGAGLGDTQYF
.	TRBJ1-2	.	TRBV4-3	TGCGCCAGCAGCCAAGATTCAGGGTGGGGGGTCTATGGCTACACCTTC	CASSQDSGWGVYGYTF
.	TRBJ1-2	.	TRBV6-5	TGTGCCAGCAGTTACACTAGAATCGGAACAAACTATGGCTACACCTTC	CASSYTRIGTNYGYTF
TRBD1	TRBJ2-3	.	TRBV19	TGTGCCAGTAGGCGGATGGCTACAGGGGTAATTGCAGATACGCAGTATTTT	CASRRMATGVIADTQYF
.	TRBJ2-7	.	TRBV7-8	TGTGCCAGCAGCCTCCCTGATGGCACCTACGAGCAGTACTTC	CASSLPDGTYEQYF
.	TRBJ2-3	.	TRBV6-5	TGTGCCAGCAGCGTCGAGGGAGGTACAGATACGCAGTATTTT	CASSVEGGTDTQYF
.	TRBJ2-3	once	TRBV19	TGTGCCAGCGCCAGGGGCCCAGCCACAGATACGCAGTATTTT	CASARGPATDTQYF
TRBD1	TRBJ2-5	.	TRBV7-9	TGTGCCAGCAGCTTTTGGACAGGGGGAGAGACCCAGTACTTC	CASSFWTGGETQYF
.	TRBJ1-3	.	TRBV19	TGTGCCAGTAGTATCGTTGGAAACACCATATATTTT	CASSIVGNTIYF
TRBD1	TRBJ1-1	once	TRBV19	TGTGCCAGTAGTATAGGAAGGGGTACAGGGGCAAACACTGAAGCTTTCTTT	CASSIGRGTGANTEAFF
.	TRBJ1-2	.	TRBV28	TGTGCCAGCACCCCCCTTGAACGGGGCTATGGCTACACCTTC	CASTPLERGYGYTF
TRBD2	TRBJ2-6	.	TRBV19	TGTGCCAGTAGTAGGAGCGGGGTCTCTGGGGCCAACGTCCTGACTTTC	CASSRSGVSGANVLTF
TRBD1	TRBJ1-1	.	TRBV19	TGTGCCAGTAGTACAACAGGGGGCTTATCTTTGGGAGCTTTCTTT	CASSTTGGLSLGAFF
TRBD2	TRBJ2-1	.	TRBV7-3	TGTGCCAGCAGCTTAATACTAGCGGGCTACAATGAGCAGTTCTTC	CASSLILAGYNEQFF
.	TRBJ2-7	.	TRBV7-2	TGTGCCAGCAGCTCGCCAGACAGGACGGACTCCTACGAGCAGTACTTC	CASSSPDRTDSYEQYF
TRBD1	TRBJ1-2	.	TRBV29-1	TGCAGCGTTGGAGGGGGACAGGGGGCCTTAGGCTACACCTTC	CSVGGGQGALGYTF
.	TRBJ1-6	few	TRBV5-8	TGTGCCAGCAACTCTGATTCACCCCTCCACTTT	CASNSDSPLHF
TRBD1	TRBJ2-1	once	TRBV11-1	TGTGCCAGCAGTTCCGACAGGGGAAAATACAATGAGCAGTTCTTC	CASSSDRGKYNEQFF
.	TRBJ2-1	.	TRBV4-1	TGCGCCAGCAGCCAAGATAACGGGAGAAACTACAATGAGCAGTTCTTC	CASSQDNGRNYNEQFF
TRBD1	TRBJ1-5	.	TRBV20-1	TGCAGTGCTAGTTCGGGACAGGGGCTACAGCCCCAGCATTTT	CSASSGQGLQPQHF
TRBD1	TRBJ2-2	few	TRBV5-5	TGTGCCAGCAGCTTGGGACAGGGGGCATTCGGGGAGCTGTTTTTT	CASSLGQGAFGELFF
.	TRBJ2-1	.	TRBV19	TGTGCCAGTAGCTCGGGACAAAGCTCCTACAATGAGCAGTTCTTC	CASSSGQSSYNEQFF
TRBD1	TRBJ1-2	.	TRBV25-1	TGTGCCAGCAGTCAGCCGGACAGGGCCGACTACACCTTC	CASSQPDRADYTF
.	TRBJ2-1	.	TRBV7-9	TGTGCCAGCAGCTCCGGGGATGAGCAGTTCTTC	CASSSGDEQFF
TRBD1	TRBJ1-5	.	TRBV7-8	TGTGCCAGCAGCCAGGGGGGGAGCAATCAGCCCCAGCATTTT	CASSQGGSNQPQHF
TRBD2	TRBJ2-7	.	TRBV6-5	TGTGCCAGCAGGGGGGGGTTATTAGAGTCCTACGAGCAGTACTTC	CASRGGLLESYEQYF
TRBD2	TRBJ2-1	once	TRBV5-5	TGTGCCAGCAGCGGCCTGATCGGGACTAGCTACAATGAGCAGTTCTTC	CASSGLIGTSYNEQFF
TRBD1	TRBJ1-2	.	TRBV4-2	TGTGCCAGCAGCCAAAACCTTCTGACCCGGGACAGGGGGCGGGTTGGCTACACCTTC	CASSQNLLTRDRGRVGYTF
.	TRBJ1-6	.	TRBV14	TGTGCCAGCAGCCAAGCCGCACAGGCGGCGGTGAATTCACCCCTCCACTTT	CASSQAAQAAVNSPLHF
.	TRBJ2-6	.	TRBV27	TGTGCCAGCAGTTTATCCTGGGGCAGTGTTGTATCTGGGGCCAACGTCCTGACTTTC	CASSLSWGSVVSGANVLTF
TRBD2	TRBJ2-3	.	TRBV7-3	TGTGCCAGCAGCTCACTAGCGGGCACAGATACGCAGTATTTT	CASSSLAGTDTQYF
.	TRBJ2-3	.	TRBV27	TGTGCCAGCAGTTTAAGCGGCAGAGGGCTAGAGCGAGATACGCAGTATTTT	CASSLSGRGLERDTQYF
.	TRBJ1-6	.	TRBV19	TGTGCCAGTAGTCCGAGGACAACGGATACCTATAATTCACCCCTCCACTTT	CASSPRTTDTYNSPLHF
.	TRBJ1-1	.	TRBV5-1	TGCGCCAGCAGCGTAACTGTCGTAGACATGAACACTGAAGCTTTCTTT	CASSVTVVDMNTEAFF
.	TRBJ1-1	.	TRBV2	TGTGCCAGCAGTGCCGTGGCGGGGAACACTGAAGCTTTCTTT	CASSAVAGNTEAFF
.	TRBJ1-1	.	TRBV20-1	TGCAGTGCTAGTAATAGGGGGTGGAACACTGAAGCTTTCTTT	CSASNRGWNTEAFF
TRBD2	TRBJ2-2	.	TRBV11-2	TGTGCCAGCAGCCCGTTGCGGGGGACCGGGGAGCTGTTTTTT	CASSPLRGTGELFF